This TCR beta chain originates from a study of Ad26.COV2.S vaccination and SARS-CoV-2 variants. Treatment of the sample: roughly 18 received Ad26.COV2.S at low or high dose, single or two shots; several received placebo; per-sample allocation not given. All samples were drawn on day 63, counting from the first vaccine or placebo injection. The protocol was immunoSEQ multiplex PCR, while the TCRdb copy is restricted to in-frame clones and leaves out a portion. The data contain about 220,000 clones, 85% to 90% of them singletons. This CDR3 comprises 13 residues. The germline CDR1 and CDR2 sequences are LNHNV and YYDKDF (reference sequence). V was pared by 1 base and J by 4 bases, with 5 bases between.

This specimen was peripheral blood, taken in a trial of Ad26.COV2.S vaccine versus placebo. The chain is built from TRBV15 and TRBJ1-5, with D unresolved. This TCR came from a person aged 18 to 65 who received the Ad26.COV2.S COVID-19 vaccine or a placebo. The CDR3 sequence is CATSRALNQPQHF. CDR3 sequence (DNA): TGTGCCACCAGCAGAGCCCTTAATCAGCCCCAGCATTTT.